One and the same sample provided the 8 T cell receptor beta chains below, sequenced in a study of shared clonotypes between healthy human individuals. The repertoire was sequenced with immunoSEQ multiplex PCR; TCRdb's copy has only in-frame clones and lacks some. The sample includes 2.5 million or so clones, 85% to 95% of them seen just once. Sequencing input: naive CD4+ T cells sorted from blood. Subset here: CD45RA+ positively selected. The origin of the receptors is a man aged 18 to 35 in good health.

The genes are TRBV18 and TRBJ2-7, with TRBD2 matching over 8 bases. CDR3 length: 14 amino acids. Germline CDR1 is KGHSH and CDR2 is LQKENI. The V gene end was trimmed by 6 bases and the J gene end by 5 bases; junction bases not matched to a gene: 9. In nucleotides, the CDR3 is TGTGCCAGCTCTCAGGGACTAGGGGAAAACGAGCAGTACTTC. This sequence encodes CASSQGLGENEQYF.

The gene calls are TRBV5-6 and TRBJ2-3; D might be TRBD1 (8 bases). Germline V CDR1 and CDR2: SGHDT, YYEEEE. With 1 base removed from V and 1 base from J, the gap between germline ends came to 16 bases. CDR3 length: 17 amino acids. CDR3 region: CASSLYLTGGGTDTQYF. In nucleotides, the CDR3 is TGTGCCAGCAGCTTGTACCTCACAGGGGGGGGCACAGATACGCAGTATTTT.

Points on this clone: This sample also contains other DNA sequences that code for the same CDR3. The chain couples TRBV7-9 to TRBJ1-4, with TRBD1 matching 8 bases. Trimming at V came to 2 bases and at J to 5 bases, leaving 1 base not matched to a gene. This CDR3 comprises 14 residues. CDR1 is SEHNR, CDR2 FQNEAQ, per germline (reference sequence). Here the CDR3 DNA reads TGTGCCAGCAGCTTAAGACAGGGGAATGAAAAACTGTTTTTT. This sequence encodes CASSLRQGNEKLFF.

CDR3: CASTFLAVQETQYF. DNA for the CDR3: TGTGCCAGCACGTTCCTAGCGGTCCAAGAGACCCAGTACTTC. V and J are TRBV2 and TRBJ2-5; TRBD2 aligns across 7 bases. The junction had 6 bases not matched to a gene; V was cut back by 7 bases and J by 1 base. Germline V gives CDR1 SNHLY, CDR2 FYNNEI. The CDR3 runs 14 residues.

The V and J genes are TRBV7-2 and TRBJ2-1; 8 bases fit TRBD2. V lost 2 bases and J lost 2; bases outside the gene matches: 5. This CDR3 region has 16 residues. CDR1 SGHTA and CDR2 FQGNSA come from the germline V gene. The CDR3 DNA reads as TGTGCCAGCAGCTTACGGGCGGGAGGACCCTACAATGAGCAGTTCTTC. Protein: CASSLRAGGPYNEQFF.

The chain links TRBV6-1 to TRBJ2-4, with 7 nucleotides matching TRBD1. The CDR3 has 13 residues. CDR1 is MNHNS and CDR2 is SASEGT in the germline V gene. The V segment lost 7 bases and the J segment 8 bases; nucleotides outside the gene matches: 8. This chain's CDR3 is CASKMTGTDIQYF. In DNA, the CDR3 is TGTGCCAGCAAGATGACAGGGACGGACATTCAGTACTTC.

The J gene is TRBJ2-7, the V gene TRBV18; D is perhaps TRBD1 (5 bases). This CDR3 has 15 amino acids. Germline assignment: CDR1 KGHSH and CDR2 LQKENI. V lost 3 bases to trimming and J lost 0 bases, with 12 bases between them. CDR3 DNA sequence: TGTGCCAGCTCACCGACAGAATGGAGCTCCTACGAGCAGTACTTC. Translation gives CASSPTEWSSYEQYF. Drawing the rest from reference TRBV18 and TRBJ2-7, the complete variable domain is NAGVMQNPRHLVRRRGQEARLRCSPMKGHSHVYWYRQLPEEGLKFMVYLQKENIIDESGMPKERFSAEFPKEGPSILRIQQVVRGDSAAYFCASSPTEWSSYEQYFGPGTRLTVT.

V gene TRBV9 combines with J gene TRBJ1-3; a weak D match, TRBD1 (5 bases). Germline V gives CDR1 SGDLS, CDR2 YYNGEE. The CDR3 is made up of 14 amino acids. V shed 3 bases and J shed 0 bases, with 7 bases lying between them. This CDR3 reads CASSEGFSGNTIYF. The CDR3 coding sequence is TGTGCCAGCAGCGAGGGGTTCTCTGGAAACACCATATATTTT.